These 3 T cell receptor beta chains were all obtained from the same sample, sequenced in a study of human T cells and chemical hapten exposure (dated by TCRdb to the early 2020s). Explained via the paper, the time point label denotes: pre-sensitization, week 0. What the treatment or condition label conveys for this sample: therapeutic diphenylcyclopropenone sensitization with weekly scalp DPC. Library creation used RACE. The reads were generated on a NextSeq 500. The public reads were reanalyzed by TCRdb: fastp trimming at Q25, MiXCR alignment, in-frame beta chains only. Identical CDR3 protein sequences are pooled into one entry, listed with their most common genes and DNA. Within this sample are about 110,000 distinct CDR3 sequences, with roughly an eighth of them counted one time only. Clones ranked in the top ten supply over 1.5% of the sample. The sequences come from whole blood, collected in connection with sensitization to the hapten diphenylcyclopropenone (DPC). The receptors here all came from a woman aged 45 to 65 with alopecia areata. Some clones in this sample may be carry-over from other donors' samples.

This clonotype was detected ten times or more. The chain uses TRBV28 and TRBJ1-1; D is perhaps TRBD1 (5 bases). V was pared by 7 bases and J by 7 bases, with 19 bases between. The CDR3 covers 14 residues. CDR1 and CDR2 (germline): MDHEN, SYDVKM. The CDR3, as DNA: TGTGCCAGCAAGGGTAGAGGGGTCGGGGGTGAAGCTTTCTTT. Its translation: CASKGRGVGGEAFF.

This clonotype turned up a few times. The V call is TRBV6-6, the J call TRBJ2-5, with D hard to call. The CDR3 contains 13 residues. Germline V gene lookup returns CDR1 MNHNY and CDR2 SVGAGI (reference sequence). Trimming took off 5 bases at V and 1 base at J, with 8 bases between the two ends. CDR3 residues: CASSQYFQETQYF. CDR3 DNA: TGTGCCAGCAGTCAGTATTTCCAAGAGACCCAGTACTTC.

The V call is TRBV7-2, the J call TRBJ2-7; D is unclear. The germline CDR1 and CDR2 sequences are SGHTA and FQGNSA. V lost 2 bases to trimming and J lost 3 bases, with 2 bases between them. The CDR3 loop spans 11 amino acids. CDR3 protein: CASSLYYEQYF. The CDR3 DNA follows: TGTGCCAGCAGCTTATACTACGAGCAGTACTTC.